The 22 T cell receptor beta chains below come from one sample, sequenced in a study of early T cells in non-severe SARS-CoV-2 infection. TCRdb analysed the 5' RACE reads with MiXCR anew, one entry per CDR3 protein. The table lists 30,000 or so distinct CDR3 sequences, under 4% of them singletons. The sequencing input was whole blood. The receptors were sampled from an adult who was a healthcare worker with PCR-confirmed SARS-CoV-2 infection or an uninfected control (not recorded which).

Notes on this clonotype: This may arise from a read error, as a much more abundant clone is one base away. The chain uses TRBV7-9 and TRBJ2-3; weak D call: TRBD2 (6 bases). Germline CDR1 SEHNR, CDR2 FQNEAQ (reference sequence). There are 15 residues in the CDR3. Trimming cost V 5 bases and J 2 bases, with 14 bases left between them. The CDR3 nucleotides read TGTGCCAGCAGCCGGGACTGCACAGACACAGATACGCAGTATTTT. It codes for CASSRDCTDTDTQYF.

This clonotype was observed a few times. The chain uses TRBV9 and TRBJ2-1; 10 bases line up with TRBD2. Germline values: CDR1 SGDLS, CDR2 YYNGEE. J was trimmed by 9 bases and V by 0 bases; bases with no gene match: 6. This CDR3 has 15 amino acids. The CDR3 here is CASSVVGVAGGEQFF. CDR3 nucleotides: TGTGCCAGCAGCGTAGTTGGTGTAGCGGGAGGTGAGCAGTTCTTC.

This clonotype was recorded at least ten times. J is TRBJ2-7 and V is TRBV6-2 or TRBV6-3; 10 bases agree with TRBD2. The CDR3 has 14 amino acids. CDR1 and CDR2 (germline): MNHEY, SVGEGT. The V gene end was trimmed by 6 bases and the J gene end by 2 bases; junction bases not matched to a gene: 4. The CDR3 loop is CASSNSGGPYEQYF. CDR3 DNA: TGTGCCAGCAGCAATAGCGGGGGGCCCTACGAGCAGTACTTC.

Only a few counts were recorded for this clonotype. The chain links TRBV9 to TRBJ2-7; D is possibly TRBD2 (6 bases). The CDR3 contains 17 residues. Trimming removed 4 bases at V and 10 bases at J, with 30 bases between. Looked up from germline, CDR1 is SGDLS and CDR2 is YYNGEE. In nucleotides, the CDR3 is TGTGCCAGCAGCCCTACCAGCATGGGACTTTTTCGGAATGAACAGTACTTC. Translated, it gives CASSPTSMGLFRNEQYF.

This clonotype was seen many times. V and J are TRBV30 and TRBJ1-6; no clear D gene. Germline V CDR1 and CDR2: GTSNPN, SVGIG (reference sequence). This CDR3 spans 12 amino acids. The V end was cut by 1 base, the J end by 9 bases, with 7 bases between. The CDR3 bases are TGTGCCTGGAGTGCCCCAGCTTCACCCCTCCACTTT. Amino acid sequence: CAWSAPASPLHF. Supplemented by reference TRBV30 and TRBJ1-6, the full variable domain reads SQTIHQWPATLVQPVGSPLSLECTVEGTSNPNLYWYRQAAGRGLQLLFYSVGIGQISSEVPQNLSASRPQDRQFILSSKKLLLSDSGFYLCAWSAPASPLHFGNGTRLTVT.

This chain links TRBV4-1 with TRBJ1-6, with 9 bases that match TRBD1. CDR1 is MGHRA and CDR2 is YSYEKL in the germline V gene. This CDR3 has 15 amino acids. V shed 5 bases and J 7 bases; nucleotides not matched to a gene: 6. CDR3 region: CASSETGTGNSPLHF. CDR3 in DNA: TGCGCCAGCAGCGAAACCGGGACAGGGAATTCACCCCTCCACTTT.

This clonotype was seen ten or more times. V is TRBV6-6 and J is TRBJ1-1, with no clear D. Germline-derived CDR1 and CDR2 are MNHNY and SVGAGI (reference sequence). Trimming took off 5 bases at V and 0 bases at J, with 13 bases between the two ends. The CDR3 runs 15 residues. CDR3 DNA: TGTGCCAGCAGTCCCCTAAAAGCTATGAACACTGAAGCTTTCTTT. Translating gives CASSPLKAMNTEAFF.

This clonotype was detected ten times or more. The genes are TRBV6-6 and TRBJ2-1, with D possibly being TRBD2 (6 bases). Germline-derived CDR1 and CDR2 are MNHNY and SVGAGI (reference sequence). The V end was cut by 6 bases, the J end by 7 bases, with 16 bases between. The CDR3 is made up of 14 amino acids. The CDR3 protein is CASSPGGSANEQFF. The CDR3 DNA reads as TGTGCCAGCAGCCCCGGGGGTTCGGCAAATGAGCAGTTCTTC.

This clonotype was recorded many times. V and J are TRBV20-1 and TRBJ2-1; TRBD2 agrees at 10 bases. The CDR3 has 14 amino acids. The germline V gene encodes CDR1 DFQATT and CDR2 SNEGSKA (reference sequence). The trim removed 5 bases at V and 4 bases at J, leaving 5 bases unmatched. The CDR3 here is CSARGLADYNEQFF. The CDR3 DNA follows: TGCAGTGCTCGCGGACTAGCGGATTACAATGAGCAGTTCTTC.

This clonotype was picked up many times. The CDR3 DNA reads TGTGCCAGCAGTTACATCCCCCTGGCCAAAAACATTCAGTACTTC. Protein: CASSYIPLAKNIQYF. The rearrangement links TRBV6-2 or TRBV6-3 to TRBJ2-4; D is ambiguous. V was cut by 2 bases and J by 1 base, with 9 bases left in between. The CDR3 sequence is 15 residues long. Germline V CDR1 and CDR2: MNHEY, SVGEGT.

The gene calls are TRBV4-2 and TRBJ2-1, with D perhaps matching TRBD2 (5 bases). Germline assignment: CDR1 LGHNA and CDR2 YNFKEQ. V was clipped by 4 bases and J by 5 bases, with 21 bases between them. The CDR3 has 17 residues. CDR3 in amino acids: CASSPLELALDNNEQFF. The CDR3 DNA is TGTGCCAGCAGCCCCCTCGAGTTGGCACTAGATAACAATGAGCAGTTCTTC.

This clonotype has a handful of counts. The J gene is TRBJ2-7, the V gene TRBV6-2 or TRBV6-3, with TRBD1 as a possible D gene (5 bases). There are 12 residues in the CDR3. CDR1 MNHEY and CDR2 SVGEGT come from the germline V gene. Trimming cost V 3 bases and J 5 bases, with 8 bases left between them. CDR3 sequence: CASSYAGNEQYF. CDR3 nucleotides: TGTGCCAGCAGTTATGCAGGGAACGAGCAGTACTTC.

This clonotype was recorded many times. The chain links TRBV6-2 or TRBV6-3 to TRBJ1-5; 10 nucleotides match TRBD1. CDR1 is MNHEY and CDR2 is SVGEGT in the germline V gene. The length of the CDR3 is 16 residues. V was clipped by 6 bases and J by 6 bases; unmatched bases: 11. The CDR3 DNA is TGTGCCAGCAGAGATCCGGGACAGGGGAACAGTCAGCCCCAGCATTTT. Translated: CASRDPGQGNSQPQHF.

V usage is TRBV7-7 and J usage is TRBJ2-5, with D possibly matching TRBD2 (6 bases). CDR1 is SSHAT, CDR2 FNYEAQ, per germline (reference sequence). There are 17 residues in the CDR3. Trimming shortened V by 1 base and J by 3 bases, and 18 bases separated the two germline ends. This chain's CDR3 is CASSLEEGRIDEETQYF. The DNA of the CDR3 is TGTGCCAGCAGCTTAGAGGAGGGGCGGATTGACGAAGAGACCCAGTACTTC.

V gene TRBV2 combines with J gene TRBJ2-5; 7 positions match TRBD2. V was clipped by 8 bases and J by 7 bases; unmatched bases: 13. This CDR3 has 14 residues. Germline-derived CDR1 and CDR2 are SNHLY and FYNNEI. The CDR3 region has the DNA TGTGCCAGCCGTAGCGGGCCGGCCGATGGGACCCAGTACTTC. Translation gives CASRSGPADGTQYF. Filled out from reference TRBV2 and TRBJ2-5, the complete variable domain reads EPEVTQTPSHQVTQMGQEVILRCVPISNHLYFYWYRQILGQKVEFLVSFYNNEISEKSEIFDDQFSVERPDGSNFTLKIRSTKLEDSAMYFCASRSGPADGTQYFGPGTRLLVL.

The sample holds many counts of this clonotype. This chain uses TRBV12-3 or TRBV12-4 with TRBJ2-2; perhaps TRBD2 as D (6 bases). Trimming took off 3 bases at V and 12 bases at J, with 20 bases between the two ends. The CDR3 covers 15 residues. CDR3 amino acids: CASSFDGGEGEKLFF. CDR3 DNA sequence: TGTGCCAGCAGTTTTGACGGGGGTGAGGGTGAGAAGCTGTTTTTT.

Many counts were recorded for this clonotype. This rearrangement joins TRBV6-6 to TRBJ2-7; D is perhaps TRBD2 (7 bases). V was shortened by 5 bases and J by 10 bases, with 15 bases between the two germline ends. Per germline, CDR1 MNHNY and CDR2 SVGAGI (reference sequence). The CDR3 runs 12 residues. The CDR3 DNA sequence: TGTGCCAGCAGTCCCGTGGGGGGGCCCCAGTACTTC. The encoded protein is CASSPVGGPQYF.

This clonotype was seen only a few times. This sequence joins TRBV6-1 and TRBJ2-6; D gene uncertain. Germline CDR1 MNHNS, CDR2 SASEGT. The CDR3 loop spans 16 amino acids. The V and J ends lost 0 bases and 5 bases respectively, with 11 bases between them. CDR3 sequence reads: CASSEALRSWANVLTF. In nucleotides, the CDR3 is TGTGCCAGCAGTGAAGCGCTAAGATCCTGGGCCAACGTCCTGACTTTC.

This clonotype was counted ten times or more. The V and J genes are TRBV4-1 and TRBJ2-1; D call uncertain. This CDR3 comprises 14 residues. V was pared by 0 bases and J by 3 bases, with 6 bases between. Looked up from germline, CDR1 is MGHRA and CDR2 is YSYEKL. The CDR3 loop is CASSQEWSYNEQFF. CDR3 sequence (DNA): TGCGCCAGCAGCCAAGAATGGAGCTACAATGAGCAGTTCTTC.

At least ten counts were recorded for this clonotype. The J gene is TRBJ2-5, the V gene TRBV9, with 12 bases matching TRBD2. Germline values: CDR1 SGDLS, CDR2 YYNGEE. The CDR3 totals 16 residues. V was pared by 1 base and J by 5 bases, with 6 bases of the junction left unmatched. DNA of the CDR3: TGTGCCAGCAGCGTACTCCTAGCGGGGGGGCCGGAGACCCAGTACTTC. Protein sequence: CASSVLLAGGPETQYF.

V and J are TRBV7-6 and TRBJ2-4; D gene uncertain. The CDR3 extends over 13 amino acids. Germline CDR1 reads SGHVS; CDR2 reads FNYEAQ. V was cut by 3 bases and J by 12 bases, with 15 bases left in between. DNA for the CDR3: TGTGCCAGCAGCTTGTCTCTGTCTGACCCTCAGTACTTC. This translates into CASSLSLSDPQYF.

This clonotype occurred many times. V is TRBV7-2 and J is TRBJ2-1; the D gene could be TRBD1 or TRBD2 (6 bases each). This CDR3 contains 16 residues. Germline CDR1 SGHTA, CDR2 FQGNSA. V lost 2 bases, J lost 0 bases, and 11 bases lay in between. The CDR3 coding sequence is TGTGCCAGCAGCTTACTAGGGGGGAGCTCCTACAATGAGCAGTTCTTC. It specifies CASSLLGGSSYNEQFF.